The 3 T cell receptor beta chains in this list originate from one sample, sequenced in a study of OX40 agonist ivuxolimab in advanced cancers. TCRdb keeps only in-frame clones here, not all; method: immunoSEQ multiplex PCR. In the table there are approximately 56,000 clones, roughly nine tenths of which are singletons. The source was CD4+ or CD8+ T cells sorted from blood, collected in a trial of the OX40 agonist ivuxolimab. The origin of the receptors is an adult with an advanced solid tumor such as melanoma, head and neck, liver or kidney cancer.

This clone was seen only once. In the same sample, other DNA sequences code for this CDR3. The CDR3 coding sequence is TGCGCCAGCAGCCAAGATTTTAATGAAAAACTGTTTTTT. As protein: CASSQDFNEKLFF. This chain joins TRBV4-3 and TRBJ1-4; D is unclear. CDR1 is LGHNA, CDR2 YSLEER, per germline. The CDR3 covers 13 residues. V gave up 0 bases and J gave up 4 bases, with 3 bases separating them.

This chain links TRBV10-3 with TRBJ1-2; 8 bases agree with TRBD1. Trimming at V came to 6 bases and at J to 4 bases, leaving 13 bases not matched to a gene. Per the germline V gene, CDR1 is ENHRY and CDR2 is SYGVKD. CDR3 length: 16 residues. The CDR3 here is CAIRAKKIGTGYGYTF. The CDR3, as DNA: TGTGCCATCAGAGCGAAAAAAATCGGGACAGGCTATGGCTACACCTTC.

This clone occurred a few times. The sample carries other DNA sequences with the same CDR3. The CDR3 nucleotides read TGTGCCTGGAAAAGGGCCGGAAACACCATATATTTT. Amino acid sequence: CAWKRAGNTIYF. The V and J genes are TRBV30 and TRBJ1-3; D is unclear. Germline-derived CDR1 and CDR2 are GTSNPN and SVGIG (reference sequence). V was trimmed by 4 bases and J by 4 bases, leaving 8 bases between them. The CDR3 spans 12 residues.